These 14 T cell receptor beta chains share one sample of origin, sequenced in a study of blood T cell repertoires in COVID-19. The data were produced by immunoSEQ multiplex PCR, yet TCRdb's version contains in-frame clones alone and is incomplete. The sample yields 95,000 to 150,000 clones, roughly four fifths seen once. Input material: peripheral blood. These receptors all stem from a woman in her seventies with acute or convalescent COVID-19.

This chain links TRBV2 with TRBJ1-2; D is unresolved. The V gene's germline CDR1 is SNHLY and CDR2 FYNNEI. The CDR3 covers 15 residues. V was trimmed by 2 bases and J by 7 bases, leaving 17 bases between them. The DNA of the CDR3 is TGTGCCAGCAGTGAATTGGGTCAGGTCGCGGGTGGCTACACCTTC. Translated, it gives CASSELGQVAGGYTF.

The chain has TRBV5-6 and TRBJ1-2, with D perhaps matching TRBD1 (5 bases). Germline CDR1 and CDR2: SGHDT and YYEEEE. The V gene lost 3 bases and the J gene lost 6 bases, with 9 bases spanning the gap. The CDR3 has 12 residues. In DNA form, the CDR3 reads TGTGCCAGCAGCTATGCAGGGAATGGCTACACCTTC. Amino acid sequence: CASSYAGNGYTF.

This CDR3 is CASSQVGGKEQFF. The CDR3 nucleotides are TGTGCCAGCAGCCAAGTTGGAGGTAAAGAGCAGTTCTTC. The chain is built from TRBV14 and TRBJ2-1; tentative D call: TRBD2 (5 bases). This CDR3 has 13 amino acids. Germline assignment: CDR1 SGHDN and CDR2 FVKESK. Trimming took 1 base from V and 10 from J, leaving 11 bases between them.

This rearrangement joins TRBV11-3 to TRBJ1-6, with a weak D call TRBD1 (6 bases). The V gene's germline CDR1 is SGHNT and CDR2 YENEEA. V was clipped by 5 bases and J by 7 bases, with 18 bases between them. This CDR3 contains 16 residues. The DNA of the CDR3 is TGTGCCAGCAGCGCACAACCCAGGACAGTGAATTCACCCCTCCACTTT. It specifies CASSAQPRTVNSPLHF.

This clone has just a few counts. The chain recombines TRBV6-5 with TRBJ2-3; TRBD1 aligns across 9 bases. The CDR3 sequence is 15 residues long. Germline loops: CDR1 MNHEY, CDR2 SVGAGI. The V and J ends lost 2 bases and 4 bases, in that order; junction bases with no gene match: 4. CDR3 residues: CASSYNGQGSDTQYF. The CDR3 region has the DNA TGTGCCAGCAGTTACAACGGACAGGGGTCAGATACGCAGTATTTT.

The sample holds one count of this clone. The CDR3 nucleotides read TGTGCCAGCAGCGAGGGTGTTGCAGATACGCAGTATTTT. Its translation: CASSEGVADTQYF. The chain joins TRBV11-1 to TRBJ2-3; maybe TRBD2 (5 bases). This CDR3 spans 13 amino acids. V lost 5 bases, J lost 4 bases, and 10 bases lay in between. CDR1 is SGHAT and CDR2 is FQDESV in the germline V gene (reference sequence).

V and J are TRBV10-3 and TRBJ2-7; TRBD2 matches at 7 bases. Trimming cost V 4 bases and J 4 bases; bases outside gene matches: 1. The CDR3 spans 12 residues. Germline CDR1 ENHRY, CDR2 SYGVKD. The CDR3 region has the DNA TGTGCCATCAGTGGGGAGGGATACGAGCAGTACTTC. Translating it yields CAISGEGYEQYF.

The CDR3, as DNA: TGCGCCAGCAGCCCGGACAGGGGGAGCAATCAGCCCCAGCATTTT. Translated: CASSPDRGSNQPQHF. The V call is TRBV4-3, the J call TRBJ1-5, with 10 bases aligning to TRBD1. The germline CDR1 and CDR2 sequences are LGHNA and YSLEER. Germline trimming cut 4 bases from V and 1 base from J; bases unmatched to any gene: 1. The CDR3 totals 15 residues.

This clone was seen a handful of times. This chain links TRBV12-3 or TRBV12-4 with TRBJ1-5; no definite D call. The CDR3 totals 12 residues. V lost 3 bases, J lost 6 bases, and 6 bases lay in between. DNA for the CDR3: TGTGCCAGCAGTTTTTCTCCTCAGCCCCAGCATTTT. Encoded protein: CASSFSPQPQHF.

The V call is TRBV11-2, the J call TRBJ2-1; D is uncertain. The CDR3 spans 15 residues. The V and J ends lost 6 bases and 0 bases respectively, with 12 bases between them. The germline gives CDR1 SGHAT, CDR2 FQNNGV. The CDR3 is CASSTDPNSYNEQFF. The CDR3 DNA reads as TGTGCCAGCAGTACAGACCCAAACTCCTACAATGAGCAGTTCTTC.

The chain links TRBV6-2 or TRBV6-3 to TRBJ1-2; 8 bases are a match to TRBD1. Germline lookup yields CDR1 MNHEY and CDR2 SVGEGT. The CDR3 contains 18 residues. Losses at the gene ends were 6 bases for V and 0 bases for J; bases not matched to a gene: 15. This CDR3 is CASSQGAWGSEANYGYTF. The CDR3 nucleotides are TGTGCCAGCAGCCAGGGGGCATGGGGGAGCGAAGCTAACTATGGCTACACCTTC.

The rearrangement joins TRBV10-3 to TRBJ2-1; D is ambiguous. The CDR3 totals 13 residues. The V end was cut by 3 bases, the J end by 3 bases, with 6 bases between. Looked up from germline, CDR1 is ENHRY and CDR2 is SYGVKD. The CDR3 sequence is CAISDTIYNEQFF. The DNA for the CDR3 is TGTGCCATCAGTGACACTATCTACAATGAGCAGTTCTTC.

The chain employs TRBV7-2 and TRBJ2-7; TRBD2 might be the D (5 bases). V lost 1 base, J lost 5 bases, and 15 bases lay in between. CDR1 is SGHTA and CDR2 is FQGNSA in the germline V gene. This CDR3 comprises 15 residues. The CDR3 here is CASSLVDWGVNEQYF. The CDR3 DNA reads as TGTGCCAGCAGCTTAGTTGATTGGGGAGTAAACGAGCAGTACTTC.

The chain uses TRBV30 and TRBJ1-1; no reliable D call. Trimming removed 0 bases at V and 7 bases at J, with 15 bases between. Germline CDR1 GTSNPN, CDR2 SVGIG (reference sequence). The CDR3 runs 14 residues. The DNA of the CDR3 is TGTGCCTGGAGTGTACTATCCGGGTCTGGTGAAGCTTTCTTT. Protein: CAWSVLSGSGEAFF.